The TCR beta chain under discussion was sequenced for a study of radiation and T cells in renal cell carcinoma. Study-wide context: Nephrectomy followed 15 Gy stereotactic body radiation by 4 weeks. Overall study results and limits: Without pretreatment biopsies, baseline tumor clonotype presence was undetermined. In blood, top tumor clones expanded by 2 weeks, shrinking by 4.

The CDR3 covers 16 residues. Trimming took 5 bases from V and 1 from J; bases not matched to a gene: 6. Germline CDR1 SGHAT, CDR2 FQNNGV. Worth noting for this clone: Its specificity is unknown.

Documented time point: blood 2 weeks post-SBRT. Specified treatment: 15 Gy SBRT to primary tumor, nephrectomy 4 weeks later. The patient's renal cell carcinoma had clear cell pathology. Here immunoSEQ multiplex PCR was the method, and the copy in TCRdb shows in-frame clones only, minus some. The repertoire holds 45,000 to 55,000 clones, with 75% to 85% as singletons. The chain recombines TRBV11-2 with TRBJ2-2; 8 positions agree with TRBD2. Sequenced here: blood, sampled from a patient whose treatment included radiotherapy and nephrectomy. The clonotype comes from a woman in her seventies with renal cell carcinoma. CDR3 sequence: CASSQRAGVNTGELFF. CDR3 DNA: TGTGCCAGCAGCCAGAGAGCGGGGGTGAACACCGGGGAGCTGTTTTTT.